Each of the 4 T cell receptor beta chains below was sequenced from the same sample in a study of vaccination and CD4 T cells after COVID-19. This sample's treatment: roughly ten-day PBMC culture with coronavirus spike peptide pools or control peptides (ViraFEST assay). Oncomine TCR Beta short-read sequencing was applied to DNA from cultured CD4+ T cells. Using its own MiXCR run on the PCR reads, TCRdb lists one record per CDR3 protein. The sample has 20,000 to 25,000 distinct CDR3 sequences; around 39% are singletons. The antigens of these receptors remain unknown. Source: CD4+ T cells from blood, cultured in vitro, taken before SARS-CoV-2 vaccination. These receptors were taken from a human donor who received a COVID-19 vaccine.

This clonotype was recorded a few times. V gene TRBV5-5 combines with J gene TRBJ1-2, with D perhaps matching TRBD1 (5 bases). The CDR3 consists of 13 residues. V was cut by 4 bases and J by 2 bases, with 9 bases left in between. Germline values: CDR1 SGHKS, CDR2 YYEKEE (reference sequence). CDR3 DNA sequence: TGTGCCAGCAGCCCGACAGTAAACTATGGCTACACCTTC. Translated: CASSPTVNYGYTF.

This clonotype was observed a few times. The chain employs TRBV12-3 or TRBV12-4 and TRBJ2-5, with D hard to call. The CDR3 runs 13 residues. With 5 bases removed from V and 5 bases from J, the gap between germline ends came to 12 bases. CDR3 sequence reads: CASSVRHRETQYF. DNA for the CDR3: TGTGCCAGCAGTGTTAGGCACCGGGAGACCCAGTACTTC.

A few counts support this clonotype. The V gene is TRBV12-3 or TRBV12-4, the J gene TRBJ2-2; 11 nucleotides line up with TRBD2. Trimming cost V 4 bases and J 7 bases; bases outside gene matches: 14. CDR3 length equals 18 residues. CDR3 amino acids: CASSSPRGSGGVFGELFF. The CDR3 DNA sequence: TGTGCCAGCAGTTCCCCCCGGGGTAGCGGGGGGGTATTCGGGGAGCTGTTTTTT.

The chain is built from TRBV11-3 and TRBJ1-1; unclear D gene. CDR3 length: 14 amino acids. Trimming pared 4 bases from V and 1 base from J, leaving 10 bases between. Per germline, CDR1 SGHNT and CDR2 YENEEA. CDR3 in DNA: TGTGCCAGCAGCTCGACGCGGAAGAACACTGAAGCTTTCTTT. Its translation is CASSSTRKNTEAFF.